A single sample gave rise to the 9 T cell receptor beta chains below, sequenced in a study of T cells after yellow fever vaccination. In TCRdb, the 5' RACE reads were re-called with MiXCR into one record per CDR3 protein. The sample has hundreds of thousands of distinct CDR3 sequences; 9% to 15% are singletons. The sequencing used PBMCs, collected on the day of the yellow fever booster vaccination. Receptors were obtained from a man aged 30 to 39 who received the YFV17D yellow fever vaccine.

This chain connects TRBV9 to TRBJ2-7, with TRBD2 as a possible D gene (6 bases). The CDR3 loop spans 14 amino acids. The germline gives CDR1 SGDLS, CDR2 YYNGEE. V lost 0 bases and J lost 5, with 12 bases in between. CDR3 DNA sequence: TGTGCCAGCAGCGTAGCTCAGGCTAGCGACGAGCAGTACTTC. This sequence encodes CASSVAQASDEQYF.

This clonotype was picked up many times. The chain employs TRBV20-1 and TRBJ2-3; TRBD1 agrees at 7 bases. The V segment lost 6 bases and the J segment 4 bases; nucleotides outside the gene matches: 10. The CDR3 is made up of 14 amino acids. Germline loops: CDR1 DFQATT, CDR2 SNEGSKA (reference sequence). The CDR3 DNA follows: TGCAGTGCGGCCCGGGACAGAAATCCAGATACGCAGTATTTT. This gives the protein CSAARDRNPDTQYF.

This clonotype was picked up many times. The chain couples TRBV7-2 to TRBJ2-1, with D tentatively TRBD1 (6 bases). Trimming removed 1 base from V and 2 bases from J, with 9 bases in between. This CDR3 has 15 residues. The germline gives CDR1 SGHTA, CDR2 FQGNSA. The CDR3 loop reads CASSLGPGAYNEQFF. For the CDR3, the DNA is TGTGCCAGCAGCTTAGGACCAGGGGCCTACAATGAGCAGTTCTTC.

The gene calls are TRBV5-1 and TRBJ2-3; D ambiguous. V was pared by 5 bases and J by 0 bases, with 10 bases between. CDR3 length: 14 residues. Germline CDR1 reads SGHRS; CDR2 reads YFSETQ. This CDR3 reads CASSRADSTDTQYF. The CDR3 DNA follows: TGCGCCAGCAGTAGGGCGGATAGCACAGATACGCAGTATTTT.

The chain is built from TRBV14 and TRBJ2-7, with a possible D match to TRBD2 (6 bases). CDR3 length equals 15 residues. The V end was cut by 2 bases, the J end by 3 bases, with 14 bases between. The germline gives CDR1 SGHDN, CDR2 FVKESK. The CDR3 region is CASSQLGGSVYEQYF. The CDR3 DNA reads as TGTGCCAGCAGCCAACTGGGAGGTAGCGTCTACGAGCAGTACTTC.

The V call is TRBV7-2, the J call TRBJ1-1; 7 bases align to TRBD1. The CDR3 is made up of 15 amino acids. The germline gives CDR1 SGHTA, CDR2 FQGNSA. The V segment lost 3 bases and the J segment 4 bases; nucleotides outside the gene matches: 8. The CDR3 protein is CASSFRGQTSTEAFF. The CDR3 nucleotides are TGTGCCAGCAGCTTCAGGGGACAGACAAGCACTGAAGCTTTCTTT.

This clonotype was seen only a few times. This rearrangement joins TRBV7-2 to TRBJ2-1; D may be TRBD2 (5 bases). In germline, CDR1 is SGHTA, CDR2 FQGNSA. The CDR3 consists of 14 residues. The V end lost 1 base, the J end lost 9 bases, and 13 bases lay between the germline ends. CDR3 sequence: CASSLDGLAVEQFF. CDR3 in DNA: TGTGCCAGCAGCTTAGACGGCCTAGCAGTTGAGCAGTTCTTC.

This clonotype has ten or more counts. The chain carries TRBV2 and TRBJ2-7; D may be TRBD2 (5 bases). Germline CDR1 is SNHLY and CDR2 is FYNNEI. The CDR3 has 14 amino acids. V dropped 2 bases and J dropped 3 bases, with 11 bases sitting between them. CDR3 nucleotide sequence: TGTGCCAGCAGTGAACGGGGAATTTACTACGAGCAGTACTTC. Translation: CASSERGIYYEQYF.

This clonotype was picked up a small number of times. V and J are TRBV2 and TRBJ2-3; D is perhaps TRBD2 (6 bases). Trimming took off 3 bases at V and 0 bases at J, with 13 bases between the two ends. Germline CDR1 SNHLY, CDR2 FYNNEI. The CDR3 runs 16 residues. CDR3 nucleotide sequence: TGTGCCAGCAGTGACTTGACGGGGACTAGCACAGATACGCAGTATTTT. It yields the protein CASSDLTGTSTDTQYF.